The text below deals with one TCR beta chain. Its specificity is unknown. This entry belongs to a study of shared clonotypes between healthy human individuals. Study observations and caveats: There were few donors, and this limited the genetic and exposure-history diversity represented. Among donors, sharing of clonotypes was expected to be affected by sequencing depth. Sampling involved blood alone; tissue repertoires likely differ.

CDR3 length equals 14 residues. The germline V gene encodes CDR1 ENHRY and CDR2 SYGVKD. Trimming pared 4 bases from V and 4 bases from J, leaving 12 bases between. The data were produced by immunoSEQ multiplex PCR, yet TCRdb's version contains in-frame clones alone and is incomplete. The data contain about 480,000 clones, around 79% of them singletons. This clonotype was obtained from a woman aged 40-49 years in good health. Some clones in this sample may be carry-over from other donors' samples. The sample taken for sequencing was PBMCs. V is TRBV10-3 and J is TRBJ2-3; D tentatively fits TRBD1 or TRBD2 (5 bases each). CDR3 nucleotides: TGTGCCATCAGTGGGGACCTATTTGCAGATACGCAGTATTTT. Its protein product is CAISGDLFADTQYF.